The entry below describes one TCR beta chain. Its antigen is unknown. MiXCR, applied by TCRdb to the 5' RACE reads, yields one record per CDR3 protein. Of some 320,000 distinct CDR3 sequences listed, 8% to 10% are singletons. The data stem from a study of T cells after yellow fever vaccination. Broader study findings: Detected again after the booster were most primary-vaccination clones, at nearly 97% CD4 and about 89% CD8.

The V and J ends lost 5 bases and 0 bases, in that order; junction bases with no gene match: 3. Per germline, CDR1 SGHRS and CDR2 YFSETQ. The CDR3 consists of 16 residues. The V gene is TRBV5-1, the J gene TRBJ2-2, with 11 bases lining up with TRBD2. The specimen comprised PBMCs, sampled on the day of the first yellow fever vaccination. The clonotype was recovered from a man between 18 and 29 years old who received the YFV17D yellow fever vaccine. The CDR3 nucleotides are TGCGCCAGCAGGGCTAGCGGGGGGACGAACACCGGGGAGCTGTTTTTT. Encoded protein: CASRASGGTNTGELFF.